This is a list of T cell receptor beta chains from one sample in a study of T cells in tuberculosis. Assay: immunoSEQ multiplex PCR; the TCRdb copy retains only in-frame clones and omits some. The table records some 30,000 clones, roughly 83% of them present only once. Sequences were derived from PBMCs, sampled at tuberculosis diagnosis. These receptors were taken from an adult with tuberculosis. The conserved cysteine and the conserved F or W are not part of the CDR3 here.

TRBV2	TRBJ1-1	ASQDSLTEAF
TRBV28	TRBJ2-5	ASSLNQRETQY
TRBV11-2	TRBJ1-2	ASSLGHSINYGYT
TRBV5-4	TRBJ1-6	ASSMGQVTSPLH
TRBV30	TRBJ2-7	AWAGTGGILTVSYEQY
TRBV19	TRBJ1-3	ASSHQGGGNTIY
TRBV7-9	TRBJ2-4	ASSSELAGGENIQY
TRBV5-5	TRBJ1-3	ASSLAGWGASGNTIY
TRBV27	TRBJ1-1	ASSPQGTGEAF
TRBV6-6	TRBJ2-7	ASSYTRQRIPEQY
TRBV21-1	TRBJ2-7	ASSKREGY
TRBV19	TRBJ1-1	ASSMGRQGRAGTEAF
TRBV19	TRBJ2-7	ASSITSGGEQY
TRBV6-1	TRBJ2-5	ASSAGGGRETQY
TRBV18	TRBJ1-5	ASSPPTGNQPQH
TRBV18	TRBJ1-4	ASSYDRDEKLF
TRBV4-2	TRBJ1-4	ASSQDNRDTKRVTNEKLF
TRBV28	TRBJ1-2	ASSLLGGGYT
TRBV5-1	TRBJ2-7	ASSSGLTGYEQY
TRBV2	TRBJ1-5	ASKTGLKSGQPQH
TRBV19	TRBJ1-5	ASSIGLQGQPQH
TRBV28	TRBJ2-2	ASIANTGELF
TRBV6-6	TRBJ1-5	ASRDRYSNQPQH
TRBV28	TRBJ1-1	ASRTGGKSEAF
TRBV7-9	TRBJ2-7	ASSLSGTTEEQY